This T cell receptor beta chain is from a study of prognosis after radiotherapy for stage I lung cancer. Study-level information: The patients comprised 10 to 15 men and about six women, spanning ages roughly 50 to 90 and having a median of roughly 74 years.

Study findings and constraints: Differences in TRBV and TRBJ gene usage were reportedly observed between patients with and without metastases.

From genomic DNA, two-round multiplex PCR was used to amplify TCR beta CDR3. Primers (each specific to one TRBV or TRBJ gene) were used in first-round PCR. TCRdb ran MiXCR on the multiplex PCR reads and lists one entry per CDR3 protein. The sample includes 13,000 or so distinct CDR3 sequences, around half of them seen just once. Germline CDR1 reads MGHRA; CDR2 reads YSYEKL. The ends were cut back, 1 base at V and 5 bases at J, with 8 bases in the middle. The CDR3 sequence is 13 residues long. Ten or more counts support this clonotype. Its antigen is unknown. This TCR was recovered from a donor over 45 with non-small cell lung cancer. This specimen consisted of PBMCs, obtained before or after stereotactic body radiation therapy (not recorded which). This chain joins TRBV4-1 and TRBJ2-5; either TRBD1 or TRBD2 may fit D (5 bases each). CDR3 protein: CASSQVRGETQYF. Written as DNA, the CDR3 is TGCGCCAGCAGCCAAGTGAGGGGTGAGACCCAGTACTTC.